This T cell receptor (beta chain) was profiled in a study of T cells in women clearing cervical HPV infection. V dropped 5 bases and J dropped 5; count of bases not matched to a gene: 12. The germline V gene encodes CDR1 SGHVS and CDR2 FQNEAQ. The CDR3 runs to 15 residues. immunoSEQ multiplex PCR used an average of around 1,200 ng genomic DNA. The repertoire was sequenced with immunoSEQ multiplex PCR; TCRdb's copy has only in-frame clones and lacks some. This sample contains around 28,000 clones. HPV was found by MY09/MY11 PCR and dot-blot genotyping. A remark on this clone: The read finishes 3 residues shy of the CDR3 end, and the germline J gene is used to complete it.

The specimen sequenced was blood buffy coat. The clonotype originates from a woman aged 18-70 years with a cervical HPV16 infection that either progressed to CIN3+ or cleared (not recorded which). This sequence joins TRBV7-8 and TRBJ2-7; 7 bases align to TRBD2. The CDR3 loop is CASSKRESGVDEQYF. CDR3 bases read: TGTGCCAGCAGCAAAAGGGAGAGCGGGGTCGACGAG. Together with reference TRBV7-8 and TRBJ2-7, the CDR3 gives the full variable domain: GAGVSQSPRYKVAKRGQDVALRCDPISGHVSLFWYQQALGQGPEFLTYFQNEAQLDKSGLPSDRFFAERPEGSVSTLKIQRTQQEDSAVYLCASSKRESGVDEQYFGPGTRLTVT.